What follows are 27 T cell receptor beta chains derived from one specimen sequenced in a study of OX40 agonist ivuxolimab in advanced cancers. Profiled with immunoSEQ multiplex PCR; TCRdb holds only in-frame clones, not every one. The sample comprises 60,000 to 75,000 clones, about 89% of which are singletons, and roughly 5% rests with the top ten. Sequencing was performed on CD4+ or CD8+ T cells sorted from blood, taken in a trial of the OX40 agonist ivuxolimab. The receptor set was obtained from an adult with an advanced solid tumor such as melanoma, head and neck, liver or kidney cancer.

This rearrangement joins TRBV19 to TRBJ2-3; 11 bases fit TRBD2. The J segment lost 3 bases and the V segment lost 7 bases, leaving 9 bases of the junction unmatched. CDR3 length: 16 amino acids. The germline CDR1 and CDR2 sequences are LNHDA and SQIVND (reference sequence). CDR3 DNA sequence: TGTGCCAGTAAACACATTAGCGGGGGGGCGACAGATACGCAGTATTTT. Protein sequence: CASKHISGGATDTQYF. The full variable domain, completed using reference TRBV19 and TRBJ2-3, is DGGITQSPKYLFRKEGQNVTLSCEQNLNHDAMYWYRQDPGQGLRLIYYSQIVNDFQKGDIAEGYSVSREKKESFPLTVTSAQKNPTAFYLCASKHISGGATDTQYFGPGTRLTVL.

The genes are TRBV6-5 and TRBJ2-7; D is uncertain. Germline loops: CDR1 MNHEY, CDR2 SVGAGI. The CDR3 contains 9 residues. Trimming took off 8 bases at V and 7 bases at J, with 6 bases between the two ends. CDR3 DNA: TGTGCCAGCCTACGGGAGCAGTACTTC. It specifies CASLREQYF.

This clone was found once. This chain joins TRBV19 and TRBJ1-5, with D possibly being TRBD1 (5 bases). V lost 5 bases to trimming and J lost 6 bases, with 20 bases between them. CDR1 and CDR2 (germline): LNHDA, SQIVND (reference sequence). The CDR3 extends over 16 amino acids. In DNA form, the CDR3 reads TGTGCCAGTAGTCCCCGGTGGGGGGGGAGAGGTCAGCCCCAGCATTTT. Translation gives CASSPRWGGRGQPQHF. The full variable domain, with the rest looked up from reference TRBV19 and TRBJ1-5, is DGGITQSPKYLFRKEGQNVTLSCEQNLNHDAMYWYRQDPGQGLRLIYYSQIVNDFQKGDIAEGYSVSREKKESFPLTVTSAQKNPTAFYLCASSPRWGGRGQPQHFGDGTRLSIL.

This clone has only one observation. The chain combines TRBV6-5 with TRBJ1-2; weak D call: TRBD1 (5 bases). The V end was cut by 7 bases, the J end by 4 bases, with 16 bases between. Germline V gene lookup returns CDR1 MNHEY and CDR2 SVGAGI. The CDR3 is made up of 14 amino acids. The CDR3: CASIRGWGGYGYTF. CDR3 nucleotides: TGTGCCAGCATTCGGGGGTGGGGCGGCTATGGCTACACCTTC.

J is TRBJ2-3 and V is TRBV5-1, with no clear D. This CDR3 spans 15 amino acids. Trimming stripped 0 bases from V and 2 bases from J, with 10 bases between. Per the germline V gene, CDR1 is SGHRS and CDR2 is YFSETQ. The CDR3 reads CASSLVGPPTDTQYF. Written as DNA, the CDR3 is TGCGCCAGCAGCTTGGTGGGCCCCCCCACAGATACGCAGTATTTT.

CDR3 sequence (DNA): TGTGCCACCGGCCGAAGGACCAGCAGCAATACGCAGTATTTT. Translation: CATGRRTSSNTQYF. The J gene is TRBJ2-3, the V gene TRBV15; D unclear. The V end lost 8 bases, the J end lost 7 bases, and 19 bases lay between the germline ends. This CDR3 is 14 amino acids long. CDR1 LNHNV and CDR2 YYDKDF come from the germline V gene (reference sequence).

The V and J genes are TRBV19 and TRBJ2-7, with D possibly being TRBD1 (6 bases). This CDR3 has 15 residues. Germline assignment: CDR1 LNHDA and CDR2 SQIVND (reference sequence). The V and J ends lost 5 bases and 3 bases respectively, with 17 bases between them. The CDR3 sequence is CASSATTGTHYEQYF. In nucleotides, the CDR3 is TGTGCCAGTAGTGCTACAACCGGGACACACTACGAGCAGTACTTC.

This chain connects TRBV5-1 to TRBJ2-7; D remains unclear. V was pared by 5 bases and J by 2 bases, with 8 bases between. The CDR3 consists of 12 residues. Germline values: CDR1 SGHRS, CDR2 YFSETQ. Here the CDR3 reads CASSETAYEQYF. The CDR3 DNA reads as TGCGCCAGCAGTGAGACGGCCTACGAGCAGTACTTC.

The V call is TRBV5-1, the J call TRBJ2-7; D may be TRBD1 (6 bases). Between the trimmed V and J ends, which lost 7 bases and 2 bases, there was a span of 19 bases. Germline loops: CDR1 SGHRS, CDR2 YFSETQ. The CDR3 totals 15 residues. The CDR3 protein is CASRLNRELTYEQYF. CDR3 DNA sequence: TGCGCCAGCCGACTAAACAGGGAATTAACCTACGAGCAGTACTTC. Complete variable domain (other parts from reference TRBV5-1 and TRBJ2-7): KAGVTQTPRYLIKTRGQQVTLSCSPISGHRSVSWYQQTPGQGLQFLFEYFSETQRNKGNFPGRFSGRQFSNSRSEMNVSTLELGDSALYLCASRLNRELTYEQYFGPGTRLTVT.

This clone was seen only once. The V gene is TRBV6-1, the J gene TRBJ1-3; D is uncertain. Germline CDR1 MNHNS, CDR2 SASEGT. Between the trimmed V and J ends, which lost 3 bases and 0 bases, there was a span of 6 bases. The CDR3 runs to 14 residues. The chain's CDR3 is CASSDRNSGNTIYF. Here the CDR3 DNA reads TGTGCCAGCAGTGACAGAAACTCTGGAAACACCATATATTTT.

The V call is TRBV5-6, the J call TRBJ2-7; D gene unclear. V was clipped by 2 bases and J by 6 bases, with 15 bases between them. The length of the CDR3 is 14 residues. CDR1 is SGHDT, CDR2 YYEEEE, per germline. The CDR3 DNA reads TGTGCCAGCAGCTTTACCACAACCGCCCTCGAGCAGTACTTC. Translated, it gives CASSFTTTALEQYF.

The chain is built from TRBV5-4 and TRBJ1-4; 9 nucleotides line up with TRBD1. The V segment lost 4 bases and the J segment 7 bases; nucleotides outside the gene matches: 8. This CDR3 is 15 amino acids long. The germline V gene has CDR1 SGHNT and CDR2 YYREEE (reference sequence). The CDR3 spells CASSDIGQGSEKLFF. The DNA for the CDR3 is TGTGCCAGCAGCGATATCGGACAGGGGAGTGAAAAACTGTTTTTT.

The CDR3 spells CASSRQGAGELFF. The CDR3 DNA reads TGTGCCAGCAGCCGCCAGGGCGCCGGGGAGCTGTTTTTT. J is TRBJ2-2 and V is TRBV5-4; a weak D match, TRBD1 (5 bases). This CDR3 is built from 13 residues. Germline lookup yields CDR1 SGHNT and CDR2 YYREEE (reference sequence). Trimming took off 4 bases at V and 6 bases at J, with 10 bases between the two ends.

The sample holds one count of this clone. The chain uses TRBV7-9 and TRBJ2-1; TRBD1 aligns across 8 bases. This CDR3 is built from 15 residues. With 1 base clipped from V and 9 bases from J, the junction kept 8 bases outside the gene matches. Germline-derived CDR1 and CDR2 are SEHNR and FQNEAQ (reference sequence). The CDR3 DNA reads TGTGCCAGCAGCTTAGTCGACAGGGGCAATTTTGAGCAGTTCTTC. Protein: CASSLVDRGNFEQFF.

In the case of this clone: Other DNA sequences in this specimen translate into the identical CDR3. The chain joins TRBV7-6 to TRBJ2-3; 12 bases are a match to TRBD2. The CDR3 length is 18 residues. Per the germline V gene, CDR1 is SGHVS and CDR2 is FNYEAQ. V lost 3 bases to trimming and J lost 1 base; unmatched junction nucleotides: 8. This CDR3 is CASSFDLAGGRGTDTQYF. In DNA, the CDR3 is TGTGCCAGCAGCTTCGATCTAGCGGGGGGGCGGGGCACAGATACGCAGTATTTT. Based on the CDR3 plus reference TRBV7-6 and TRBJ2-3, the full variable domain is GAGVSQSPRYKVTKRGQDVALRCDPISGHVSLYWYRQALGQGPEFLTYFNYEAQQDKSGLPNDRFSAERPEGSISTLTIQRTEQRDSAMYRCASSFDLAGGRGTDTQYFGPGTRLTVL.

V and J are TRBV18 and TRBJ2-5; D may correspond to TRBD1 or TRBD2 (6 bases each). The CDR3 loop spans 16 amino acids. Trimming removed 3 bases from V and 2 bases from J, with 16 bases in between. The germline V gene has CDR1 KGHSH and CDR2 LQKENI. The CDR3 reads CASSPGKWGAQETQYF. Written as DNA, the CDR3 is TGTGCCAGCTCACCGGGGAAATGGGGGGCTCAAGAGACCCAGTACTTC.

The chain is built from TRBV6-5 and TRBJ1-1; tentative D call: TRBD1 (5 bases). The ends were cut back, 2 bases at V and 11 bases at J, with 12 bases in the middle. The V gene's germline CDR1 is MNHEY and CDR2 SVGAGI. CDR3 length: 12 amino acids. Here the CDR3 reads CASSYDGAIAFF. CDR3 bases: TGTGCCAGCAGTTACGACGGGGCCATCGCTTTCTTT.

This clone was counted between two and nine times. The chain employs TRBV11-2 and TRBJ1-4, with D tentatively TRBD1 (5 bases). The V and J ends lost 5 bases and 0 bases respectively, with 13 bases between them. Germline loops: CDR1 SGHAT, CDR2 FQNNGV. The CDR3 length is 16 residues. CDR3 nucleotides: TGTGCCAGCAGCCTTCGACAGCGATCAACTAATGAAAAACTGTTTTTT. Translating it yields CASSLRQRSTNEKLFF.

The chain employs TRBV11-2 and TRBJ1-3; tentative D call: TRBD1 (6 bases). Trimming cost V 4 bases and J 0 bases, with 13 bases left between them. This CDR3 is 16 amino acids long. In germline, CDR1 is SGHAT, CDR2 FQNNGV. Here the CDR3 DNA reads TGTGCCAGCAGCTCAAGACAGGAAAGCTCTGGAAACACCATATATTTT. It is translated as CASSSRQESSGNTIYF.

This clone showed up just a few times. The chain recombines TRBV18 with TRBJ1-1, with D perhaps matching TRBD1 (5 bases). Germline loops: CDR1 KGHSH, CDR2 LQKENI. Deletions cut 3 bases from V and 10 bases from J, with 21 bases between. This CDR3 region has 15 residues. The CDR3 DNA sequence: TGTGCCAGCTCACCCCCCCAGGGAGGGTCGAGGGTAGCTTTCTTT. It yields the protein CASSPPQGGSRVAFF.

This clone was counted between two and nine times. CDR3 sequence: CASSLPGLRETQYF. CDR3 nucleotide sequence: TGTGCCAGCAGCTTGCCAGGGTTACGGGAGACCCAGTACTTC. The V call is TRBV5-5, the J call TRBJ2-5; perhaps TRBD1 as D (5 bases). Germline V gives CDR1 SGHKS, CDR2 YYEKEE (reference sequence). This CDR3 is 14 amino acids long. V lost 1 base, J lost 5 bases, and 12 bases lay in between.

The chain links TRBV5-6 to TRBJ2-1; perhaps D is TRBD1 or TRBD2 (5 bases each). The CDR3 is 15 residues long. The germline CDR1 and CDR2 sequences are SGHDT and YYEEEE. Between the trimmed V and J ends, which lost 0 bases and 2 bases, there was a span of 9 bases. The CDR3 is CASSLGGVPYNEQFF. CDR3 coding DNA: TGTGCCAGCAGCTTGGGAGGGGTTCCCTACAATGAGCAGTTCTTC. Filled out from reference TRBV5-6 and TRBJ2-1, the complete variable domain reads DAGVTQSPTHLIKTRGQQVTLRCSPKSGHDTVSWYQQALGQGPQFIFQYYEEEERQRGNFPDRFSGHQFPNYSSELNVNALLLGDSALYLCASSLGGVPYNEQFFGPGTRLTVL.

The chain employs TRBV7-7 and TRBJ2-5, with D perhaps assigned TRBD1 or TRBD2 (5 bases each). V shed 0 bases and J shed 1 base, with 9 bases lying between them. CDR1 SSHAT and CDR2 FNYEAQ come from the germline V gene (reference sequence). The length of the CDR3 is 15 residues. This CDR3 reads CASSLATGPQETQYF. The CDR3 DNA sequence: TGTGCCAGCAGCTTAGCGACGGGACCCCAAGAGACCCAGTACTTC.

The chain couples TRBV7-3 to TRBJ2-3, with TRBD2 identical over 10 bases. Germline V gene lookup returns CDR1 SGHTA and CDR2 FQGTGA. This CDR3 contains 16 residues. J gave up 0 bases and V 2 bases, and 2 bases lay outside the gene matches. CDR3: CASSLLAGVSTDTQYF. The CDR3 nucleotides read TGTGCCAGCAGCTTACTAGCGGGAGTCAGCACAGATACGCAGTATTTT.

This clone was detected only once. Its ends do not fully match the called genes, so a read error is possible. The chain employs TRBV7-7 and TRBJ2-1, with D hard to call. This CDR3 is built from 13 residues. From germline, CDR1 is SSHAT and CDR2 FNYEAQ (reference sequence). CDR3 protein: CASSSQIYNEQFF. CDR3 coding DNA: TGTGCTAGCAGCTCCCAAATCTACAATGAGCAGTTCTTC. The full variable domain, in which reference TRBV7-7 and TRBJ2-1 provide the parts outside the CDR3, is GAGVSQSPRYKVTKRGQDVTLRCDPISSHATLYWYQQALGQGPEFLTYFNYEAQPDKSGLPSDRFSAERPEGSISTLTIQRTEQRDSAMYRCASSSQIYNEQFFGPGTRLTVL.

CDR3 sequence: CASSKGPQYF. DNA for the CDR3: TGTGCCAGCAGTAAGGGCCCGCAGTACTTC. This chain connects TRBV2 to TRBJ2-7; D ambiguous. The CDR3 runs to 10 residues. In germline, CDR1 is SNHLY, CDR2 FYNNEI. V lost 5 bases and J lost 9, with 8 bases in between.

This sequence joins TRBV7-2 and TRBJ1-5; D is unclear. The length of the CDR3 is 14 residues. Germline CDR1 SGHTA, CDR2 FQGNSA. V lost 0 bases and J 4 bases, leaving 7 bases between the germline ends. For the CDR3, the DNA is TGTGCCAGCAGCTTAGCTGCGAATAATCAGCCCCAGCATTTT. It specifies CASSLAANNQPQHF.